A selection of T cell receptor beta chains follows, all from one sample in a study of OX40 agonist ivuxolimab in advanced cancers. This table comes from immunoSEQ multiplex PCR, and its TCRdb copy is limited to in-frame clones, with some not included. The sample holds nearly 60,000 clones, roughly four fifths seen once. The specimen comprised CD4+ or CD8+ T cells sorted from blood, sampled in a trial of the OX40 agonist ivuxolimab. These receptors were obtained from an adult with an advanced solid tumor such as melanoma, head and neck, liver or kidney cancer. Both conserved end residues are part of each CDR3. Fields, in order: D gene, V gene, CDR3 length, J gene, clone size, CDR3 protein, CDR3 DNA. D genes are given only for firm matches. For some rows the clone size is stated as once, few or many, or as a class when expanded; others skip it.

D gene: TRBD1; V gene: TRBV29-1; CDR3 length: 13; J gene: TRBJ1-5; clone size: once; CDR3 protein: CSAGQAEGQPQHF; CDR3 DNA: TGCAGCGCTGGACAGGCTGAGGGTCAGCCCCAGCATTTT
D gene: TRBD1; V gene: TRBV6-5; CDR3 length: 15; J gene: TRBJ2-1; clone size: -; CDR3 protein: CASSYSGQAYNEQFF; CDR3 DNA: TGTGCCAGCAGTTACTCGGGACAGGCCTACAATGAGCAGTTCTTC
D gene: TRBD1; V gene: TRBV6-1; CDR3 length: 16; J gene: TRBJ1-5; clone size: -; CDR3 protein: CASSDRGMVRNQPQHF; CDR3 DNA: TGTGCCAGCAGTGACAGGGGGATGGTGCGCAATCAGCCCCAGCATTTT
D gene: TRBD1; V gene: TRBV19; CDR3 length: 17; J gene: TRBJ1-2; clone size: -; CDR3 protein: CASSTIRGRGSNYGYTF; CDR3 DNA: TGTGCCAGTAGTACGATCAGGGGGCGTGGATCCAACTATGGCTACACCTTC
D gene: -; V gene: TRBV5-1; CDR3 length: 14; J gene: TRBJ1-2; clone size: -; CDR3 protein: CASSPEGGDYGYTF; CDR3 DNA: TGCGCCAGCAGCCCAGAGGGAGGTGACTATGGCTACACCTTC
D gene: -; V gene: TRBV6-1; CDR3 length: 15; J gene: TRBJ1-6; clone size: -; CDR3 protein: CASSTEGMSNSPLHF; CDR3 DNA: TGTGCCAGCAGTACGGAGGGTATGAGTAATTCACCCCTCCACTTT
D gene: -; V gene: TRBV4-1; CDR3 length: 13; J gene: TRBJ2-2; clone size: -; CDR3 protein: CASSQDNTGELFF; CDR3 DNA: TGCGCCAGCAGCCAAGATAACACCGGGGAGCTGTTTTTT
D gene: -; V gene: TRBV5-1; CDR3 length: 15; J gene: TRBJ2-1; clone size: -; CDR3 protein: CASSVGGAPYNEQFF; CDR3 DNA: TGCGCCAGCAGCGTGGGCGGGGCCCCCTACAATGAGCAGTTCTTC
D gene: -; V gene: TRBV4-1; CDR3 length: 17; J gene: TRBJ2-3; clone size: -; CDR3 protein: CASSPQPSFQSTDTQYF; CDR3 DNA: TGCGCCAGCAGCCCTCAACCAAGCTTCCAGAGCACAGATACGCAGTATTTT
D gene: -; V gene: TRBV19; CDR3 length: 11; J gene: TRBJ1-4; clone size: -; CDR3 protein: CARAYPGKLFF; CDR3 DNA: TGTGCCAGAGCCTATCCGGGAAAACTGTTTTTT
D gene: -; V gene: TRBV11-3; CDR3 length: 14; J gene: TRBJ2-7; clone size: -; CDR3 protein: CASKTEEGMREQYF; CDR3 DNA: TGTGCCAGCAAGACGGAGGAGGGAATGAGGGAGCAGTACTTC
D gene: -; V gene: TRBV7-6; CDR3 length: 13; J gene: TRBJ2-7; clone size: -; CDR3 protein: CASSQTRGYEQYF; CDR3 DNA: TGTGCCAGCAGCCAAACTCGGGGCTACGAGCAGTACTTC